These 8 T cell receptor beta chains share one sample of origin, sequenced in a study of OX40 agonist ivuxolimab in advanced cancers. Sequencing was performed with immunoSEQ multiplex PCR; in TCRdb, only in-frame clones are kept and a portion is missing. The data contain 70,000 to 95,000 clones, about nine tenths of them singletons. This specimen consisted of CD4+ or CD8+ T cells sorted from blood, obtained in a trial of the OX40 agonist ivuxolimab. The receptors stem from an adult with an advanced solid tumor such as melanoma, head and neck, liver or kidney cancer.

V usage is TRBV29-1 and J usage is TRBJ1-2, with D perhaps matching TRBD1 (5 bases). The V gene lost 6 bases and the J gene lost 2 bases, with 16 bases spanning the gap. The V gene's germline CDR1 is SQVTM and CDR2 ANQGSEA. The CDR3 consists of 14 residues. The CDR3 bases are TGCAGCGTCGCGGGACCGTTAGGGAACTATGGCTACACCTTC. It specifies CSVAGPLGNYGYTF.

The chain carries TRBV6-5 and TRBJ2-7; no definite D call. CDR1 MNHEY and CDR2 SVGAGI come from the germline V gene. V dropped 6 bases and J dropped 3 bases, with 18 bases sitting between them. CDR3 size: 15 residues. DNA of the CDR3: TGTGCCAGCAGAACCGAGGTTACAGCGTTCTACGAGCAGTACTTC. Translated: CASRTEVTAFYEQYF.

The chain joins TRBV4-2 to TRBJ2-5; 15 bases line up with TRBD2. This CDR3 region has 17 residues. Germline assignment: CDR1 LGHNA and CDR2 YNFKEQ. The ends lost 0 bases at V and 3 bases at J; junction bases unmatched: 2. CDR3 residues: CASSQEGLAGGKETQYF. CDR3 DNA sequence: TGTGCCAGCAGCCAAGAAGGACTAGCGGGGGGGAAAGAGACCCAGTACTTC.

This clone was picked up one time. The chain couples TRBV27 to TRBJ2-2, with D maybe TRBD1 (6 bases). The V end was cut by 5 bases, the J end by 6 bases, with 16 bases between. CDR3 size: 15 residues. Germline CDR1 MNHEY, CDR2 SMNVEV (reference sequence). CDR3 DNA sequence: TGTGCCAGCAGTACCGGACAGATTCGGGCCGGGGAGCTGTTTTTT. Its translation: CASSTGQIRAGELFF.

The rearrangement uses TRBV28 and TRBJ1-2; perhaps TRBD1 as D (5 bases). V was shortened by 6 bases and J by 6 bases, with 17 bases between the two germline ends. CDR1 MDHEN and CDR2 SYDVKM come from the germline V gene. The CDR3 is made up of 14 amino acids. CDR3 sequence: CASRPMGGADGYTF. The CDR3 nucleotides are TGTGCCAGCAGACCCATGGGAGGGGCGGATGGCTACACCTTC.

The J gene is TRBJ2-5, the V gene TRBV7-9; no clear D gene. Germline V CDR1 and CDR2: SEHNR, FQNEAQ (reference sequence). This CDR3 has 14 amino acids. V lost 1 base and J 2 bases, leaving 8 bases between the germline ends. CDR3 nucleotide sequence: TGTGCCAGCAGCTTAGGGGCACAGCAAGAGACCCAGTACTTC. Its translation: CASSLGAQQETQYF. Full variable domain (outside the CDR3, taken from reference TRBV7-9 and TRBJ2-5): DTGVSQNPRHKITKRGQNVTFRCDPISEHNRLYWYRQTLGQGPEFLTYFQNEAQLEKSRLLSDRFSAERPKGSFSTLEIQRTEQGDSAMYLCASSLGAQQETQYFGPGTRLLVL.

The rearrangement uses TRBV19 and TRBJ1-6; 7 bases fit TRBD1. The germline V gene encodes CDR1 LNHDA and CDR2 SQIVND (reference sequence). The CDR3 extends over 16 amino acids. V was pared by 4 bases and J by 6 bases, with 9 bases of the junction left unmatched. CDR3 sequence (DNA): TGTGCCAGTAGTACCTCGGGCGGGACAGTTAATTCACCCCTCCACTTT. Translating it yields CASSTSGGTVNSPLHF.

The J gene is TRBJ1-3, the V gene TRBV29-1; D gene ambiguous. Trimming stripped 5 bases from V and 1 base from J, with 9 bases between. Germline V CDR1 and CDR2: SQVTM, ANQGSEA. The CDR3 runs 13 residues. The CDR3 protein is CSVTKGSGNTIYF. In DNA, the CDR3 is TGCAGCGTTACCAAGGGTTCTGGAAACACCATATATTTT. Drawing the rest from reference TRBV29-1 and TRBJ1-3, the complete variable domain is SAVISQKPSRDICQRGTSLTIQCQVDSQVTMMFWYRQQPGQSLTLIATANQGSEATYESGFVIDKFPISRPNLTFSTLTVSNMSPEDSSIYLCSVTKGSGNTIYFGEGSWLTVV.